Below are 22 T cell receptor beta chains sequenced from a single sample in a study of CD8 T cells in Susac syndrome. It was with random hexamers that roughly 0.5 to 1 ug RNA was reverse transcribed. MiXCR, applied by TCRdb to the immunoSEQ multiplex PCR reads, yields one record per CDR3 protein. The repertoire consists of roughly 200,000 distinct CDR3 sequences, with roughly 96% occurring once and the leading ten covering 0.16%. The sample comprised CD8+ T cells from PBMCs. Receptors were obtained from a human donor with multiple sclerosis.

The chain combines TRBV12-3 or TRBV12-4 with TRBJ2-3; 11 nucleotides agree with TRBD2. V was clipped by 4 bases and J by 1 base; unmatched bases: 4. CDR3 size: 16 residues. CDR3 nucleotide sequence: TGTGCCAGCAGTTACTCGACTAGCGGGGGCACAGATACGCAGTATTTT. Translated: CASSYSTSGGTDTQYF.

The CDR3 loop is CASSEEVSETQYF. CDR3 DNA sequence: TGTGCCAGCAGTGAGGAAGTATCAGAGACCCAGTACTTC. The V and J genes are TRBV14 and TRBJ2-5; D not resolved. The CDR3 extends over 13 amino acids. From germline, CDR1 is SGHDN and CDR2 FVKESK. Between the trimmed V and J ends, which lost 6 bases and 4 bases, there was a span of 12 bases. Full variable domain (remainder filled in from reference TRBV14 and TRBJ2-5): EAGVTQFPSHSVIEKGQTVTLRCDPISGHDNLYWYRRVMGKEIKFLLHFVKESKQDESGMPNNRFLAERTGGTYSTLKVQPAELEDSGVYFCASSEEVSETQYFGPGTRLLVL.

This clonotype has just one count. This rearrangement joins TRBV13 to TRBJ2-7; maybe TRBD2 (7 bases). This CDR3 has 15 amino acids. Germline-derived CDR1 and CDR2 are PRHDT and FYEKMQ (reference sequence). Trimming took off 5 bases at V and 1 base at J, with 15 bases between the two ends. DNA of the CDR3: TGTGCCAGCAGCCCCTTGGGAGGGGGATCCTACGAGCAGTACTTC. Translation: CASSPLGGGSYEQYF.

The chain recombines TRBV7-9 with TRBJ1-1; D is ambiguous. This CDR3 comprises 14 residues. Germline CDR1 SEHNR, CDR2 FQNEAQ (reference sequence). Trimming removed 3 bases at V and 1 base at J, with 9 bases between. As DNA, the CDR3 is TGTGCCAGCAGCTTGGTGGGCCCGAACACTGAAGCTTTCTTT. Protein sequence: CASSLVGPNTEAFF.

V gene TRBV20-1 combines with J gene TRBJ2-7; D could derive from TRBD1 or TRBD2 (6 bases each). The V end was cut by 2 bases, the J end by 3 bases, with 17 bases between. Germline V gene data show CDR1 as DFQATT and CDR2 as SNEGSKA (reference sequence). The CDR3 contains 15 residues. DNA of the CDR3: TGCAGTGCTAGACAAGAGGGGGGTGTCTACTACGAGCAGTACTTC. It specifies CSARQEGGVYYEQYF.

The chain is built from TRBV11-2 and TRBJ2-3; D is unclear. Per the germline V gene, CDR1 is SGHAT and CDR2 is FQNNGV. V lost 2 bases and J lost 5, with 11 bases in between. The CDR3 covers 14 residues. CDR3 loop: CASSLYGSGDTQYF. The CDR3 DNA reads as TGTGCCAGCAGCTTATACGGGTCTGGAGATACGCAGTATTTT. Using reference TRBV11-2 and TRBJ2-3 for the parts outside the CDR3, the full variable domain is EAGVAQSPRYKIIEKRQSVAFWCNPISGHATLYWYQQILGQGPKLLIQFQNNGVVDDSQLPKDRFSAERLKGVDSTLKIQPAKLEDSAVYLCASSLYGSGDTQYFGPGTRLTVL.

The genes are TRBV10-3 and TRBJ1-1; D gene uncertain. The germline V gene has CDR1 ENHRY and CDR2 SYGVKD. Trimming cost V 0 bases and J 11 bases, with 10 bases left between them. The CDR3 spans 12 residues. CDR3 nucleotide sequence: TGTGCCATCAGTGAGTCGCCGCAAATGGCTTTCTTT. Protein: CAISESPQMAFF.

The chain carries TRBV20-1 and TRBJ1-1, with TRBD1 as a possible D gene (5 bases). The V end lost 7 bases, the J end lost 5 bases, and 17 bases lay between the germline ends. The V gene's germline CDR1 is DFQATT and CDR2 SNEGSKA (reference sequence). The CDR3 consists of 13 residues. The CDR3 is CSVPQGEGTEAFF. The CDR3 coding sequence is TGCAGTGTTCCTCAGGGCGAGGGTACTGAAGCTTTCTTT.

The chain employs TRBV20-1 and TRBJ2-7; a possible D gene is TRBD2 (6 bases). Germline V CDR1 and CDR2: DFQATT, SNEGSKA (reference sequence). Trimming shortened V by 6 bases and J by 0 bases, and 15 bases separated the two germline ends. The CDR3 has 14 residues. Here the CDR3 reads CSARSGGSSYEQYF. The CDR3 DNA is TGCAGTGCCAGATCCGGGGGAAGCTCCTACGAGCAGTACTTC.

The chain couples TRBV11-3 to TRBJ2-7; D might be TRBD1 (6 bases). The germline V and J ends were trimmed by 4 bases and 2 bases, with 9 bases remaining between them. Germline V gene lookup returns CDR1 SGHNT and CDR2 YENEEA. This CDR3 comprises 13 residues. The DNA for the CDR3 is TGTGCCAGCAGCTGGGGGCCCGCCTACGAGCAGTACTTC. Translated: CASSWGPAYEQYF. The full variable domain, completed using reference TRBV11-3 and TRBJ2-7, is EAGVVQSPRYKIIEKKQPVAFWCNPISGHNTLYWYLQNLGQGPELLIRYENEEAVDDSQLPKDRFSAERLKGVDSTLKIQPAELGDSAVYLCASSWGPAYEQYFGPGTRLTVT.

CDR3: CASSRLVRETQYF. In nucleotides, the CDR3 is TGTGCCAGCAGTCGACTAGTTCGAGAGACCCAGTACTTC. The genes are TRBV12-3 or TRBV12-4 and TRBJ2-5, with a tentative D call TRBD2 (6 bases). V lost 5 bases and J lost 4, with 11 bases in between. This CDR3 has 13 residues.

This clonotype was observed a single time. The rearrangement uses TRBV18 and TRBJ2-7; unclear D gene. V was clipped by 0 bases and J by 4 bases, with 7 bases between them. Per the germline V gene, CDR1 is KGHSH and CDR2 is LQKENI. The CDR3 is made up of 13 amino acids. CDR3 sequence reads: CASSPPDQYEQYF. The CDR3 coding sequence is TGTGCCAGCTCACCACCGGACCAGTACGAGCAGTACTTC.

This sequence joins TRBV12-3 or TRBV12-4 and TRBJ2-1; D is ambiguous. The CDR3 sequence is 13 residues long. V was cut by 7 bases and J by 8 bases, with 15 bases left in between. CDR3 sequence: CASTFPPSHEQFF. The CDR3 nucleotides are TGTGCCAGCACCTTCCCCCCTTCCCATGAGCAGTTCTTC.

The chain joins TRBV12-3 or TRBV12-4 to TRBJ1-2; D is ambiguous. The CDR3 consists of 16 residues. Trimming cost V 4 bases and J 4 bases, with 19 bases left between them. The CDR3 loop reads CASSSPASRMAYGYTF. DNA of the CDR3: TGTGCCAGCAGTTCCCCCGCCAGCAGGATGGCCTATGGCTACACCTTC.

This rearrangement joins TRBV30 to TRBJ2-3, with D unclear. The CDR3 sequence is 14 residues long. V shed 1 base and J shed 2 bases, with 10 bases lying between them. Germline-derived CDR1 and CDR2 are GTSNPN and SVGIG (reference sequence). The CDR3 spells CAWSEWWNTDTQYF. In nucleotides, the CDR3 is TGTGCCTGGAGTGAGTGGTGGAACACAGATACGCAGTATTTT.

This chain uses TRBV7-9 with TRBJ1-2; D unclear. The germline CDR1 and CDR2 sequences are SEHNR and FQNEAQ (reference sequence). The CDR3 totals 13 residues. V was cut by 1 base and J by 8 bases, with 11 bases left in between. The CDR3 DNA is TGTGCCAGCAGCTTAGTGGGGAGGCTCGGCTACACCTTC. Translation: CASSLVGRLGYTF.

The chain uses TRBV20-1 and TRBJ1-2; the match to TRBD1 covers 9 bases. The ends lost 5 bases at V and 7 bases at J; junction bases unmatched: 11. CDR3 length: 14 amino acids. Germline V gene sequence: CDR1 DFQATT, CDR2 SNEGSKA (reference sequence). The chain's CDR3 is CSAGTRTGAFGYTF. CDR3 nucleotide sequence: TGCAGTGCTGGAACCCGGACAGGGGCTTTTGGCTACACCTTC.

This chain uses TRBV14 with TRBJ2-1; TRBD2 agrees at 8 bases. J was trimmed by 3 bases and V by 4 bases; bases with no gene match: 5. Per the germline V gene, CDR1 is SGHDN and CDR2 is FVKESK. The CDR3 length is 15 residues. The CDR3 reads CASSPTSGSYNEQFF. DNA of the CDR3: TGTGCCAGCAGCCCCACTAGCGGCAGCTACAATGAGCAGTTCTTC. The entire variable domain, with the rest obtained from reference TRBV14 and TRBJ2-1, is as follows: EAGVTQFPSHSVIEKGQTVTLRCDPISGHDNLYWYRRVMGKEIKFLLHFVKESKQDESGMPNNRFLAERTGGTYSTLKVQPAELEDSGVYFCASSPTSGSYNEQFFGPGTRLTVL.

This clonotype was seen more than once but under ten times. V and J are TRBV9 and TRBJ2-5; D is uncertain. V was clipped by 2 bases and J by 1 base, with 9 bases between them. In germline, CDR1 is SGDLS, CDR2 YYNGEE. The CDR3 is made up of 14 amino acids. CDR3 loop: CASSVSGVQETQYF. CDR3 sequence (DNA): TGTGCCAGCAGCGTTTCCGGTGTCCAAGAGACCCAGTACTTC.

The V call is TRBV12-3 or TRBV12-4, the J call TRBJ2-5; D remains unclear. V lost 7 bases and J lost 1, with 16 bases in between. The CDR3 loop spans 15 amino acids. The CDR3 protein is CASTRDYSFQETQYF. For the CDR3, the DNA is TGTGCCAGCACCCGAGATTACAGTTTCCAAGAGACCCAGTACTTC.

The chain is built from TRBV9 and TRBJ1-1; D perhaps matches TRBD1 (6 bases). Trimming stripped 6 bases from V and 0 bases from J, with 18 bases between. The V gene's germline CDR1 is SGDLS and CDR2 YYNGEE. The CDR3 has 16 amino acids. Here the CDR3 reads CASIPADRTLNTEAFF. In nucleotides, the CDR3 is TGTGCCAGCATCCCGGCGGACAGAACTTTGAACACTGAAGCTTTCTTT.

The chain has TRBV20-1 and TRBJ2-3; D unresolved. V was clipped by 4 bases and J by 2 bases, with 13 bases between them. Germline V gene lookup returns CDR1 DFQATT and CDR2 SNEGSKA (reference sequence). The CDR3 length is 14 residues. CDR3 protein: CSATASSDTDTQYF. In DNA form, the CDR3 reads TGCAGTGCTACGGCGTCTTCTGACACAGATACGCAGTATTTT.